Each of the 18 T cell receptor beta chains below was sequenced from the same sample in a study of shared clonotypes between healthy human individuals. Positively selected for CCR7, the CD45RO-negative cells used as naive CD8 cells excluded terminally differentiated effector memory CD45RA+ cells. The assay was immunoSEQ multiplex PCR, and TCRdb's table has in-frame clones only and misses some. The sample has roughly 2.1 million clones; under 95% are singletons. Sequencing was carried out using naive CD8+ T cells from PBMCs. The receptors were gathered from a man younger than 35 in good health. Some clones in this sample may be carry-over from other donors' samples.

This chain uses TRBV18 with TRBJ2-5, with D possibly being TRBD2 (5 bases). Germline CDR1 KGHSH, CDR2 LQKENI. There are 14 residues in the CDR3. Trimming stripped 6 bases from V and 4 bases from J, with 15 bases between. CDR3 sequence reads: CASSPRQLGETQYF. As DNA, the CDR3 is TGTGCCAGCTCCCCCCGACAACTAGGAGAGACCCAGTACTTC.

The V and J genes are TRBV5-1 and TRBJ2-1, with 10 bases lining up with TRBD1. With V trimmed by 4 bases and J by 4 bases, 17 bases remained unmatched. This CDR3 has 19 amino acids. Germline V gives CDR1 SGHRS, CDR2 YFSETQ. The CDR3: CASSDYLPGQGMFYNEQFF. In nucleotides, the CDR3 is TGCGCCAGCAGCGACTACCTTCCGGGACAGGGGATGTTTTACAATGAGCAGTTCTTC.

V and J are TRBV11-3 and TRBJ2-2; no definite D call. V was trimmed by 0 bases and J by 3 bases, leaving 8 bases between them. CDR1 is SGHNT and CDR2 is YENEEA in the germline V gene. The CDR3 sequence is 15 residues long. CDR3 region: CASSLDFRDTGELFF. The CDR3 DNA sequence: TGTGCCAGCAGCTTAGATTTTAGGGACACCGGGGAGCTGTTTTTT.

V usage is TRBV27 and J usage is TRBJ1-5; the D gene is possibly TRBD1 (6 bases). Germline CDR1 MNHEY, CDR2 SMNVEV (reference sequence). Trimming took off 6 bases at V and 4 bases at J, with 13 bases between the two ends. The CDR3 is 14 residues long. The CDR3 sequence is CASRRKTGNQPQHF. CDR3 DNA sequence: TGTGCCAGCAGGCGAAAGACAGGAAATCAGCCCCAGCATTTT.

The rearrangement joins TRBV28 to TRBJ2-5; unclear D gene. This CDR3 comprises 14 residues. With 6 bases removed from V and 0 bases from J, the gap between germline ends came to 11 bases. The germline V gene has CDR1 MDHEN and CDR2 SYDVKM. As DNA, the CDR3 is TGTGCCAGCAGCCCTGGACGGTACCAAGAGACCCAGTACTTC. As protein: CASSPGRYQETQYF.

The chain uses TRBV7-8 and TRBJ2-2; D remains ambiguous. V was cut by 0 bases and J by 1 base, with 3 bases left in between. CDR1 is SGHVS, CDR2 FQNEAQ, per germline. The length of the CDR3 is 14 residues. Here the CDR3 DNA reads TGTGCCAGCAGCTTAGCGTTGAACACCGGGGAGCTGTTTTTT. Translated: CASSLALNTGELFF.

The V call is TRBV5-1, the J call TRBJ2-1; D not certain. CDR1 is SGHRS and CDR2 is YFSETQ in the germline V gene. This CDR3 contains 14 residues. Deletions cut 4 bases from V and 2 bases from J, with 10 bases between. CDR3 DNA: TGCGCCAGCAGCGAAAACAGCCCCTACAATGAGCAGTTCTTC. Encoded protein: CASSENSPYNEQFF.

The V call is TRBV5-6, the J call TRBJ2-7; D gene unclear. The CDR3 loop spans 15 amino acids. With 1 base removed from V and 0 bases from J, the gap between germline ends came to 11 bases. Germline CDR1 reads SGHDT; CDR2 reads YYEEEE. This CDR3 is CASSLNQESSYEQYF. CDR3 nucleotides: TGTGCCAGCAGCTTGAATCAGGAGAGCTCCTACGAGCAGTACTTC.

The chain uses TRBV4-2 and TRBJ2-3; 10 nucleotides match TRBD2. The CDR3 is made up of 15 amino acids. The ends lost 1 base at V and 5 bases at J; junction bases unmatched: 3. Germline V gene lookup returns CDR1 LGHNA and CDR2 YNFKEQ. CDR3 DNA sequence: TGTGCCAGCAGCCAAGCACTAGCGGGAATAGATACGCAGTATTTT. Translating it yields CASSQALAGIDTQYF.

This sequence joins TRBV6-6 and TRBJ1-2, with 7 bases matching TRBD1. The CDR3 covers 13 residues. The V segment lost 6 bases and the J segment 4 bases; nucleotides outside the gene matches: 5. Germline V gives CDR1 MNHNY, CDR2 SVGAGI (reference sequence). The CDR3 here is CASSGTATYGYTF. CDR3 coding DNA: TGTGCCAGCAGCGGGACAGCTACCTATGGCTACACCTTC.

The chain uses TRBV2 and TRBJ2-7; the D gene is possibly TRBD2 (6 bases). The V gene lost 11 bases and the J gene lost 3 bases, with 17 bases spanning the gap. The CDR3 totals 13 residues. Germline values: CDR1 SNHLY, CDR2 FYNNEI. The CDR3 coding sequence is TGTGCCGCGGGCACGGAGGACTACTACGAGCAGTACTTC. Protein product: CAAGTEDYYEQYF. Full variable domain (rest looked up from reference TRBV2 and TRBJ2-7): EPEVTQTPSHQVTQMGQEVILRCVPISNHLYFYWYRQILGQKVEFLVSFYNNEISEKSEIFDDQFSVERPDGSNFTLKIRSTKLEDSAMYFCAAGTEDYYEQYFGPGTRLTVT.

This clone was seen only once. DNA of the CDR3: TGTGCCAGCAGCGTGGACAGGGGGAACTATGGCTACACCTTC. It translates to CASSVDRGNYGYTF. This sequence joins TRBV13 and TRBJ1-2, with 10 bases matching TRBD1. The ends lost 5 bases at V and 2 bases at J; junction bases unmatched: 2. The CDR3 extends over 14 amino acids. Per germline, CDR1 PRHDT and CDR2 FYEKMQ (reference sequence).

This chain connects TRBV10-3 to TRBJ1-1; 7 bases align to TRBD1. This CDR3 has 15 residues. Trimming cost V 6 bases and J 4 bases; bases outside gene matches: 11. Looked up from germline, CDR1 is ENHRY and CDR2 is SYGVKD. CDR3 loop: CAIRAVTGVSTEAFF. The CDR3, as DNA: TGTGCCATCAGGGCAGTCACAGGGGTGAGCACTGAAGCTTTCTTT.

To note about this clone: Other DNA sequences of this sample code for an identical CDR3. The rearrangement links TRBV27 to TRBJ2-7, with D maybe TRBD1 (5 bases). The V end lost 5 bases, the J end lost 4 bases, and 12 bases lay between the germline ends. The CDR3 is made up of 13 amino acids. Germline V gives CDR1 MNHEY, CDR2 SMNVEV (reference sequence). The CDR3 DNA reads as TGTGCCAGCAGTCTCAGGGTTAGGTACGAGCAGTACTTC. Protein sequence: CASSLRVRYEQYF.

V is TRBV18 and J is TRBJ2-7; no reliable D call. The germline V and J ends were trimmed by 1 base and 1 base, with 14 bases remaining between them. The length of the CDR3 is 16 residues. Germline V gene data show CDR1 as KGHSH and CDR2 as LQKENI. CDR3 region: CASSPQGSRKSYEQYF. The CDR3 bases are TGTGCCAGCTCACCACAAGGCTCGCGGAAATCCTACGAGCAGTACTTC.

The rearrangement joins TRBV5-4 to TRBJ1-5, with D hard to call. V lost 0 bases and J 7 bases, leaving 8 bases between the germline ends. Germline loops: CDR1 SGHNT, CDR2 YYREEE (reference sequence). The CDR3 length is 13 residues. The CDR3 here is CASSLGVGQPQHF. CDR3 bases: TGTGCCAGCAGCTTGGGAGTGGGGCAGCCCCAGCATTTT.

V gene TRBV19 combines with J gene TRBJ2-1; 10 bases are shared with TRBD2. The germline V gene encodes CDR1 LNHDA and CDR2 SQIVND (reference sequence). Unmatched junction bases numbered 6, after V lost 8 bases and J lost 8 bases. CDR3 length: 13 amino acids. The CDR3 nucleotides read TGTGCCAGTCGAGCTAGCGGGGGCGATGAGCAGTTCTTC. Translation gives CASRASGGDEQFF. Full variable domain (rest looked up from reference TRBV19 and TRBJ2-1): DGGITQSPKYLFRKEGQNVTLSCEQNLNHDAMYWYRQDPGQGLRLIYYSQIVNDFQKGDIAEGYSVSREKKESFPLTVTSAQKNPTAFYLCASRASGGDEQFFGPGTRLTVL.

CDR3 sequence: CASSLLGSFFYGYTF. In DNA, the CDR3 is TGTGCCAGCAGTTTATTGGGATCTTTCTTCTATGGCTACACCTTC. The chain combines TRBV27 with TRBJ1-2; no clear D. This CDR3 is 15 amino acids long. V gave up 1 base and J gave up 4 bases, with 13 bases separating them. Germline CDR1 reads MNHEY; CDR2 reads SMNVEV (reference sequence).